The clone carrying this T cell receptor (beta chain) was observed once. The germline gives CDR1 MNHEY, CDR2 SMNVEV (reference sequence). V lost 2 bases and J lost 6, with 13 bases in between. The CDR3 loop spans 15 amino acids. Time point described: longitudinal time-point 1 (baseline). The source of the sample is a study of neurological immune-mediated disorders. It was by 5'RACE with 10-nucleotide random UMIs that the cDNA was made. TCRdb re-called the 5' RACE reads with MiXCR, one entry per CDR3 protein. The sample contains about 49,000 distinct CDR3 sequences, more than 8% of which appear only once.

This receptor was obtained from a woman aged 40 to 55 in good health. Sequencing was carried out using PBMCs. The rearrangement uses TRBV27 and TRBJ2-2; D gene unclear. CDR3 protein: CASSLGRRHPGELFF. In DNA form, the CDR3 reads TGTGCCAGCAGTTTAGGCAGGCGGCACCCCGGGGAGCTGTTTTTT.